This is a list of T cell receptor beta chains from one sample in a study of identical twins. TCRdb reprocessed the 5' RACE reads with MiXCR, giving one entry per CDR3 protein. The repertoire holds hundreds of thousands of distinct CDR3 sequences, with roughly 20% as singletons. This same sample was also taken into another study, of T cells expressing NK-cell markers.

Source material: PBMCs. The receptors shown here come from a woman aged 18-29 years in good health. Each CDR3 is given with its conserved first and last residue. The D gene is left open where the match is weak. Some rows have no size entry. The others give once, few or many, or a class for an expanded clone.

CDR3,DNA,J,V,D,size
CSVEGRASGVSEQFF,TGCAGCGTTGAAGGGCGGGCTAGCGGGGTCTCCGAGCAGTTCTTC,TRBJ2-1,TRBV29-1,TRBD2,many
CSANQRVYGYTF,TGCAGTGCTAATCAGCGGGTCTATGGCTACACCTTC,TRBJ1-2,TRBV20-1,-,many
CSASGGSGEQYF,TGCAGTGCTAGTGGGGGATCGGGAGAGCAGTACTTC,TRBJ2-7,TRBV20-1,-,-
CASSPLLGSGNTIYF,TGTGCCAGCTCACCTCTCCTCGGCTCTGGAAACACCATATATTTT,TRBJ1-3,TRBV18,-,few
CSARPGQGFIYEQYF,TGCAGTGCTAGACCGGGACAGGGGTTCATCTACGAGCAGTACTTC,TRBJ2-7,TRBV20-1,TRBD1,-
CASSPRDSYYGYTF,TGTGCCAGCAGTCCCCGGGACAGCTACTATGGCTACACCTTC,TRBJ1-2,TRBV27,TRBD1,-
CASSLELAGGYGELFF,TGTGCCAGCAGCTTAGAACTAGCGGGAGGTTACGGGGAGCTGTTTTTT,TRBJ2-2,TRBV11-2,TRBD2,many
CASTSLADDGEQYF,TGTGCCAGCACCTCCCTAGCGGACGACGGGGAGCAGTACTTC,TRBJ2-7,TRBV12-3/TRBV12-4,TRBD2,-
CASSDGVASGQETQYF,TGTGCCAGCAGTGACGGTGTGGCTAGCGGACAAGAGACCCAGTACTTC,TRBJ2-5,TRBV25-1,TRBD2,few
CASSQTGSYETQYF,TGTGCCAGCAGCCAGACAGGGTCGTACGAGACCCAGTACTTC,TRBJ2-5,TRBV13,TRBD1,-
CATSSEQGSTYEQYF,TGTGCCACCAGCAGTGAACAGGGAAGTACCTACGAGCAGTACTTC,TRBJ2-7,TRBV15,-,few
CASSRGQINQPQHF,TGTGCCAGCAGTCGAGGACAGATAAATCAGCCCCAGCATTTT,TRBJ1-5,TRBV6-2/TRBV6-3,-,-
CASSTGVGNQPQHF,TGTGCCAGCAGCACAGGGGTGGGCAATCAGCCCCAGCATTTT,TRBJ1-5,TRBV2,TRBD1,-
CASSLNDQPQHF,TGTGCCAGCAGCTTAAATGATCAGCCCCAGCATTTT,TRBJ1-5,TRBV7-9,-,-
CSASMVGDWGTDTQYF,TGCAGTGCTAGCATGGTCGGGGACTGGGGCACAGATACGCAGTATTTT,TRBJ2-3,TRBV20-1,-,once
CASSRNPGTEAFF,TGTGCCAGCAGTAGAAACCCCGGGACAGAAGCTTTCTTT,TRBJ1-1,TRBV12-3/TRBV12-4,-,-
CASSSDGKNIQYF,TGTGCCAGCAGCTCGGACGGTAAAAACATTCAGTACTTC,TRBJ2-4,TRBV7-3,-,-
CASRPWGGPAEAFF,TGTGCCAGCAGGCCGTGGGGGGGGCCCGCTGAAGCTTTCTTT,TRBJ1-1,TRBV5-4,-,-
CASSLALLGTGLETQYF,TGCGCCAGCAGCTTGGCCCTTCTAGGGACAGGTCTAGAGACCCAGTACTTC,TRBJ2-5,TRBV5-1,TRBD1,-
CSVGFSGKDWTEDTQYF,TGCAGCGTGGGATTTTCCGGGAAAGACTGGACAGAAGATACGCAGTATTTT,TRBJ2-3,TRBV29-1,-,few
CSARTGGETQYF,TGCAGTGCGCGGACAGGTGGAGAGACCCAGTACTTC,TRBJ2-5,TRBV20-1,TRBD1,many
CATSWDHHEQYF,TGTGCCACCAGCTGGGACCACCACGAGCAGTACTTC,TRBJ2-7,TRBV15,-,-
CASSFRSSSYNEQFF,TGTGCCAGCAGTTTCCGGAGCAGCTCCTACAATGAGCAGTTCTTC,TRBJ2-1,TRBV12-3/TRBV12-4,-,few
CSARVGRGPGSQHF,TGCAGTGCTAGAGTAGGCAGGGGGCCAGGGTCCCAGCATTTT,TRBJ1-5,TRBV20-1,TRBD1,-
CASSLDLAGGLEETQYF,TGTGCCAGCAGCTTAGATCTTGCGGGGGGGCTAGAAGAGACCCAGTACTTC,TRBJ2-5,TRBV11-2,TRBD2,few
CSARDNLRGNTGELFF,TGCAGTGCTAGAGACAACCTCAGGGGGAACACCGGGGAGCTGTTTTTT,TRBJ2-2,TRBV20-1,-,few
CASSSRSANADTQYF,TGTGCCAGCAGCTCGCGAAGCGCCAATGCGGATACGCAGTATTTT,TRBJ2-3,TRBV7-8,-,-
CSAREPTSSTDTQYF,TGCAGTGCTAGAGAGCCCACTAGCAGCACAGATACGCAGTATTTT,TRBJ2-3,TRBV20-1,-,-
CASSLFGGNNEQFF,TGTGCCAGCAGTCTCTTCGGGGGGAACAATGAGCAGTTCTTC,TRBJ2-1,TRBV27,TRBD2,few
CANSQDPSGSYTQYF,TGCGCCAACAGCCAAGACCCTAGCGGGAGTTATACGCAGTATTTT,TRBJ2-3,TRBV4-3,TRBD2,few
CASSPGRRADTQYF,TGCGCCAGCAGCCCGGGACGGAGAGCAGATACGCAGTATTTT,TRBJ2-3,TRBV5-1,-,-
CAISESSGKGPNTGELFF,TGTGCCATCAGTGAGTCCTCCGGAAAGGGCCCTAACACCGGGGAGCTGTTTTTT,TRBJ2-2,TRBV10-3,-,few
CASGEGWTGANVLTF,TGCGCCAGCGGGGAGGGGTGGACTGGGGCCAACGTCCTGACTTTC,TRBJ2-6,TRBV4-3,TRBD2,few
CSAIRRGVWDNEQFF,TGCAGTGCTATACGTCGCGGGGTCTGGGACAATGAGCAGTTCTTC,TRBJ2-1,TRBV20-1,-,-
CASSNRDRERPGELFF,TGTGCCAGCAGTAACCGGGACAGGGAGCGTCCCGGGGAGCTGTTTTTT,TRBJ2-2,TRBV6-2/TRBV6-3,TRBD1,-
CASSLDGNLDTQYF,TGCGCCAGCAGCTTGGACGGAAATCTAGATACGCAGTATTTT,TRBJ2-3,TRBV5-1,-,-
CASSHLSLQGTGELFF,TGTGCCAGCAGCCATCTTAGTTTACAGGGGACCGGGGAGCTGTTTTTT,TRBJ2-2,TRBV5-8,TRBD1,few
CSAPPGVNTEAFF,TGCAGTGCCCCACCCGGGGTGAACACTGAAGCTTTCTTT,TRBJ1-1,TRBV20-1,-,-
CSVHHGPRGEYGYTF,TGCAGCGTTCACCATGGGCCACGGGGCGAGTATGGCTACACCTTC,TRBJ1-2,TRBV29-1,-,few
CASSLNGALHGYTF,TGTGCCAGCAGTTTGAACGGGGCACTCCATGGCTACACCTTC,TRBJ1-2,TRBV12-3/TRBV12-4,-,-
CASSLSRGGLAAYEQYF,TGTGCCAGCAGTCTATCTCGGGGGGGACTAGCGGCTTACGAGCAGTACTTC,TRBJ2-7,TRBV12-3/TRBV12-4,TRBD2,few
CAITEGQGIGNEQFF,TGTGCCATCACTGAAGGACAGGGGATCGGCAATGAGCAGTTCTTC,TRBJ2-1,TRBV10-3,TRBD1,-
CAISGQEGSTDTQYF,TGTGCCATCAGCGGACAGGAGGGAAGCACAGATACGCAGTATTTT,TRBJ2-3,TRBV10-3,-,few
CASSLEGRVEQYF,TGTGCCAGCAGCTTAGAAGGCAGGGTCGAGCAGTACTTC,TRBJ2-7,TRBV7-9,-,-
CASSIEGGRQYF,TGTGCCAGTAGTATAGAAGGGGGACGACAGTACTTC,TRBJ2-4,TRBV19,-,-
CASSSRTGTGSTDTQYF,TGTGCCAGCAGCTCCAGGACCGGGACAGGTAGCACAGATACGCAGTATTTT,TRBJ2-3,TRBV5-6,TRBD1,-
CSARVLAEMGDTQYF,TGCAGTGCTAGAGTGCTAGCGGAGATGGGAGATACGCAGTATTTT,TRBJ2-3,TRBV20-1,TRBD2,few